The 29 T cell receptor beta chains below come from one sample, sequenced in a study of Ad26.COV2.S vaccination and SARS-CoV-2 variants. Data came from immunoSEQ multiplex PCR; TCRdb stores just in-frame clones and leaves some out. The sample holds hundreds of thousands of clones; more than 80% are singletons and the top ten take roughly an eighth. Sample treatment: some 20 received Ad26.COV2.S at low or high dose, single or two shots; several received placebo; per-sample allocation not given. At day 63 after the first vaccine or placebo injection, samples were drawn. Sequencing was performed on peripheral blood, taken in a trial of Ad26.COV2.S vaccine versus placebo. These receptors originate from a person between 18 and 60 years old who received the Ad26.COV2.S COVID-19 vaccine or a placebo.

The chain combines TRBV10-1 with TRBJ2-5; D tentatively reads TRBD1 or TRBD2 (5 bases each). Germline CDR1 is WNHNN and CDR2 is SYGVQD (reference sequence). Deletions cut 7 bases from V and 4 bases from J, with 16 bases between. CDR3 length: 14 residues. The CDR3 coding sequence is TGCGCCAGCATACTCCCGGGACCACTAGAGACCCAGTACTTC. Translation: CASILPGPLETQYF.

The genes are TRBV7-2 and TRBJ2-7; 8 nucleotides align to TRBD2. The junction had 7 bases not matched to a gene; V was cut back by 0 bases and J by 6 bases. Germline assignment: CDR1 SGHTA and CDR2 FQGNSA. The length of the CDR3 is 15 residues. The CDR3 nucleotides are TGTGCCAGCAGCTTAGCGGGGACTAGTTTTGGCGAGCAGTACTTC. Protein product: CASSLAGTSFGEQYF. Filled out from reference TRBV7-2 and TRBJ2-7, the complete variable domain reads GAGVSQSPSNKVTEKGKDVELRCDPISGHTALYWYRQSLGQGLEFLIYFQGNSAPDKSGLPSDRFSAERTGGSVSTLTIQRTQQEDSAVYLCASSLAGTSFGEQYFGPGTRLTVT.

This sequence joins TRBV27 and TRBJ2-2, with D perhaps TRBD2 (6 bases). This CDR3 spans 16 amino acids. Germline CDR1 MNHEY, CDR2 SMNVEV (reference sequence). Between the trimmed V and J ends, which lost 3 bases and 2 bases, there was a span of 13 bases. The CDR3, as DNA: TGTGCCAGCAGTTTGGCGGGACCGTCAAACACCGGGGAGCTGTTTTTT. Translation gives CASSLAGPSNTGELFF.

The chain links TRBV20-1 to TRBJ1-4; tentatively, D is TRBD1 (5 bases). Germline V gene lookup returns CDR1 DFQATT and CDR2 SNEGSKA (reference sequence). This CDR3 has 17 amino acids. V was pared by 3 bases and J by 1 base, with 18 bases between. Here the CDR3 reads CSASVDSMRRTNEKLFF. The CDR3 DNA sequence: TGCAGTGCTAGTGTTGACAGCATGAGGAGAACTAATGAAAAACTGTTTTTT.

The rearrangement links TRBV24-1 to TRBJ2-1; possibly TRBD2 for D (5 bases). Germline V gene sequence: CDR1 KGHDR, CDR2 SFDVKD. This CDR3 is 16 amino acids long. V dropped 3 bases and J dropped 5 bases, with 16 bases sitting between them. The DNA of the CDR3 is TGTGCCACCAGTGATCCCTCAAGGGAGAGGCACAATGAGCAGTTCTTC. Translated, it gives CATSDPSRERHNEQFF.

J is TRBJ1-5 and V is TRBV30; D is unresolved. From germline, CDR1 is GTSNPN and CDR2 SVGIG (reference sequence). The CDR3 runs 14 residues. V gave up 0 bases and J gave up 5 bases, with 11 bases separating them. The CDR3 nucleotides are TGTGCCTGGAGTGTACGGTTGGGAGATCAGCCCCAGCATTTT. This codes for CAWSVRLGDQPQHF. Drawing the rest from reference TRBV30 and TRBJ1-5, the complete variable domain is SQTIHQWPATLVQPVGSPLSLECTVEGTSNPNLYWYRQAAGRGLQLLFYSVGIGQISSEVPQNLSASRPQDRQFILSSKKLLLSDSGFYLCAWSVRLGDQPQHFGDGTRLSIL.

The rearrangement links TRBV3-1 (or the pseudogene TRBV3-2) to TRBJ2-7, with D maybe TRBD2 (6 bases). V lost 2 bases and J 2 bases, leaving 19 bases between the germline ends. The CDR3 covers 17 residues. Per germline, CDR1 LGHDT and CDR2 YNNKEL (reference sequence). The CDR3 DNA follows: TGTGCCAGCAGCCAACTAGAGTTAGGGACTTCAACCTACGAGCAGTACTTC. Protein: CASSQLELGTSTYEQYF.

This rearrangement joins TRBV6-2 or TRBV6-3 to TRBJ1-5, with unresolved D. The V gene's germline CDR1 is MNHEY and CDR2 SVGEGT. V dropped 0 bases and J dropped 0 bases, with 12 bases sitting between them. The CDR3 consists of 17 residues. The CDR3 region is CASSYSIKTYSNQPQHF. The CDR3 DNA is TGTGCCAGCAGTTACTCGATAAAGACGTATAGCAATCAGCCCCAGCATTTT.

This clone came up once. The chain uses TRBV5-1 and TRBJ1-1, with D unclear. The CDR3 loop spans 15 amino acids. CDR1 SGHRS and CDR2 YFSETQ come from the germline V gene. The germline V and J ends were trimmed by 0 bases and 0 bases, with 9 bases remaining between them. The CDR3 is CASSLAGQLNTEAFF. DNA for the CDR3: TGCGCCAGCAGCTTGGCCGGCCAGCTGAACACTGAAGCTTTCTTT.

This chain uses TRBV7-2 with TRBJ1-5; D is undetermined. Germline V gives CDR1 SGHTA, CDR2 FQGNSA. CDR3 length: 14 amino acids. V shed 4 bases and J shed 0 bases, with 7 bases lying between them. CDR3 in amino acids: CASSSRASNQPQHF. CDR3 nucleotide sequence: TGTGCCAGCAGCTCTAGGGCTAGCAATCAGCCCCAGCATTTT.

In this sample, this clone turned up a few times. The V and J genes are TRBV7-3 and TRBJ1-1; TRBD1 is a possible D gene (6 bases). The V end was cut by 2 bases, the J end by 4 bases, with 8 bases between. The CDR3 loop spans 13 amino acids. Germline V gives CDR1 SGHTA, CDR2 FQGTGA. The chain's CDR3 is CASSLSGATEAFF. As DNA, the CDR3 is TGTGCCAGCAGCTTATCGGGGGCCACTGAAGCTTTCTTT. The full variable domain, in which reference TRBV7-3 and TRBJ1-1 provide the parts outside the CDR3, is GAGVSQTPSNKVTEKGKYVELRCDPISGHTALYWYRQSLGQGPEFLIYFQGTGAADDSGLPNDRFFAVRPEGSVSTLKIQRTERGDSAVYLCASSLSGATEAFFGQGTRLTVV.

The V and J genes are TRBV27 and TRBJ1-2; the D gene is possibly TRBD1 (6 bases). The CDR3 contains 16 residues. The germline CDR1 and CDR2 sequences are MNHEY and SMNVEV (reference sequence). Trimming removed 3 bases from V and 6 bases from J, with 20 bases in between. The CDR3 protein is CASSFGGAGRVDGYTF. CDR3 nucleotides: TGTGCCAGCAGTTTTGGGGGGGCAGGGAGAGTGGATGGCTACACCTTC.

The V and J genes are TRBV12-5 and TRBJ1-1; D perhaps matches TRBD1 (6 bases). The CDR3 runs 14 residues. CDR1 LGHNT and CDR2 FRNRAP come from the germline V gene. V lost 7 bases to trimming and J lost 0 bases, with 12 bases between them. CDR3 sequence: CASDPGQLNTEAFF. For the CDR3, the DNA is TGTGCTAGTGACCCGGGACAACTGAACACTGAAGCTTTCTTT.

V and J are TRBV19 and TRBJ2-3; tentatively, D is TRBD1 (5 bases). Trimming removed 6 bases at V and 0 bases at J, with 13 bases between. CDR1 and CDR2 (germline): LNHDA, SQIVND (reference sequence). This CDR3 spans 15 amino acids. CDR3 in DNA: TGTGCCAGTAGCGACTTACAGGATAGCACAGATACGCAGTATTTT. Translated: CASSDLQDSTDTQYF.

This clone was picked up one time. The chain joins TRBV5-5 to TRBJ2-7; TRBD2 agrees at 11 bases. The CDR3 contains 16 residues. Losses at the gene ends were 0 bases for V and 4 bases for J; bases not matched to a gene: 6. Germline CDR1 and CDR2: SGHKS and YYEKEE (reference sequence). CDR3 nucleotide sequence: TGTGCCAGCAGCTTGGGTTTAGCGGGAGGGCTGTACGAGCAGTACTTC. Translating gives CASSLGLAGGLYEQYF.

This sequence joins TRBV6-6 and TRBJ2-3, with 11 bases aligning to TRBD2. The CDR3 is 16 residues long. CDR1 MNHNY and CDR2 SVGAGI come from the germline V gene (reference sequence). V was clipped by 6 bases and J by 2 bases; unmatched bases: 7. CDR3 coding DNA: TGTGCCAGCAGCCTTCTAGCGGGAGGCTCCACAGATACGCAGTATTTT. Translating it yields CASSLLAGGSTDTQYF.

This chain uses TRBV10-3 with TRBJ2-2; the D is unclear. Per germline, CDR1 ENHRY and CDR2 SYGVKD. V was trimmed by 6 bases and J by 8 bases, leaving 7 bases between them. The CDR3 extends over 11 amino acids. Here the CDR3 reads CAIRDLGELFF. CDR3 sequence (DNA): TGTGCCATCAGGGACCTAGGGGAGCTGTTTTTT.

The rearrangement links TRBV15 to TRBJ2-7; no reliable D call. The CDR3 contains 13 residues. V dropped 1 base and J dropped 3 bases, with 7 bases sitting between them. Germline CDR1 reads LNHNV; CDR2 reads YYDKDF (reference sequence). The DNA of the CDR3 is TGTGCCACCAGCAGAGCCGGAAACTACGAGCAGTACTTC. This codes for CATSRAGNYEQYF.

The genes are TRBV2 and TRBJ2-1, with unresolved D. Trimming left V 8 bases short and J 11 bases short, with 16 bases between. CDR1 is SNHLY, CDR2 FYNNEI, per germline. This CDR3 has 12 residues. The CDR3 loop is CASLDARQKQFF. Here the CDR3 DNA reads TGTGCCAGCTTGGACGCTCGACAAAAGCAGTTCTTC.

The chain couples TRBV4-3 to TRBJ2-7; possibly TRBD2 for D (5 bases). Between the trimmed V and J ends, which lost 0 bases and 3 bases, there was a span of 12 bases. Per the germline V gene, CDR1 is LGHNA and CDR2 is YSLEER. This CDR3 comprises 15 residues. CDR3 protein: CASSQDAWGVYEQYF. The CDR3, as DNA: TGCGCCAGCAGCCAAGATGCCTGGGGAGTCTACGAGCAGTACTTC.

With regard to this clone: The identical CDR3 is also encoded by other nucleotide sequences in the sample. The V and J genes are TRBV11-3 and TRBJ1-1; D call uncertain. The CDR3 length is 13 residues. Trimming left V 1 base short and J 1 base short, with 4 bases between. Germline V gene sequence: CDR1 SGHNT, CDR2 YENEEA. The CDR3 DNA reads as TGTGCCAGCAGCTTAGGATGGAACACTGAAGCTTTCTTT. This gives the protein CASSLGWNTEAFF.

The chain joins TRBV3-1 (or the pseudogene TRBV3-2) to TRBJ1-3; the D is unclear. Germline V gene sequence: CDR1 LGHDT, CDR2 YNNKEL (reference sequence). The CDR3 runs to 14 residues. V was cut by 4 bases and J by 0 bases, with 7 bases left in between. CDR3 loop: CASSPRDSGNTIYF. The CDR3 DNA sequence: TGTGCCAGCAGCCCTCGGGACTCTGGAAACACCATATATTTT.

This clone was observed a single time. The chain joins TRBV27 to TRBJ2-1; 11 bases map to TRBD2. V dropped 5 bases and J dropped 4; count of bases not matched to a gene: 13. The CDR3 is 18 residues long. From germline, CDR1 is MNHEY and CDR2 SMNVEV (reference sequence). The CDR3 loop reads CASSAHSASGRPYNEQFF. As DNA, the CDR3 is TGTGCCAGCAGTGCACACTCCGCTAGCGGGAGGCCGTACAATGAGCAGTTCTTC.

The J gene is TRBJ1-1, the V gene TRBV7-6; D not certain. The CDR3 runs 13 residues. Trimming shortened V by 1 base and J by 2 bases, and 5 bases separated the two germline ends. In germline, CDR1 is SGHVS, CDR2 FNYEAQ. The CDR3 reads CASSLGFNTEAFF. In nucleotides, the CDR3 is TGTGCCAGCAGCTTAGGTTTCAACACTGAAGCTTTCTTT.

This clone was picked up a small number of times. The chain combines TRBV7-9 with TRBJ2-7, with 8 positions matching TRBD2. Unmatched junction bases numbered 14, after V lost 0 bases and J lost 7 bases. CDR1 and CDR2 from the germline V gene are SEHNR and FQNEAQ (reference sequence). This CDR3 spans 17 amino acids. The CDR3 spells CASSLATPSGGLSEQYF. CDR3 nucleotides: TGTGCCAGCAGCTTAGCTACTCCCAGCGGGGGCCTATCGGAGCAGTACTTC.

A note on this clone: The identical CDR3 is also encoded by other nucleotide sequences in the sample. This chain uses TRBV18 with TRBJ1-1; D ambiguous. Trimming removed 3 bases at V and 1 base at J, with 9 bases between. This CDR3 comprises 14 residues. Germline V CDR1 and CDR2: KGHSH, LQKENI. The CDR3 region is CASSPLTENTEAFF. The CDR3 region has the DNA TGTGCCAGCTCACCCCTAACCGAGAACACTGAAGCTTTCTTT.

The chain has TRBV5-4 and TRBJ2-5, with D uncertain. Between the trimmed V and J ends, which lost 2 bases and 2 bases, there was a span of 7 bases. CDR3 length equals 13 residues. Germline V gene data show CDR1 as SGHNT and CDR2 as YYREEE (reference sequence). Here the CDR3 DNA reads TGTGCCAGCAGCTTAGGAAATCAAGAGACCCAGTACTTC. Translating it yields CASSLGNQETQYF. Variable domain in full (rest from reference TRBV5-4 and TRBJ2-5): ETGVTQSPTHLIKTRGQQVTLRCSSQSGHNTVSWYQQALGQGPQFIFQYYREEENGRGNFPPRFSGLQFPNYSSELNVNALELDDSALYLCASSLGNQETQYFGPGTRLLVL.

The rearrangement links TRBV4-3 to TRBJ1-4, with D possibly TRBD1 on 5 matching bases. Between the trimmed V and J ends, which lost 0 bases and 0 bases, there was a span of 20 bases. The CDR3 has 20 residues. The V gene's germline CDR1 is LGHNA and CDR2 YSLEER. The CDR3 loop is CASSQDRVGQGVATNEKLFF. CDR3 nucleotide sequence: TGCGCCAGCAGCCAAGATCGAGTCGGCCAGGGAGTAGCAACTAATGAAAAACTGTTTTTT.

The chain employs TRBV30 and TRBJ2-5, with 15 nucleotides matching TRBD2. The trim removed 8 bases at V and 5 bases at J, leaving 18 bases unmatched. The CDR3 contains 18 residues. The germline V gene has CDR1 GTSNPN and CDR2 SVGIG (reference sequence). In DNA, the CDR3 is TGTGCCGGGAACCCCGGGACTAGCGGGAGGAGAGGGCGGGAGACCCAGTACTTC. Protein product: CAGNPGTSGRRGRETQYF.